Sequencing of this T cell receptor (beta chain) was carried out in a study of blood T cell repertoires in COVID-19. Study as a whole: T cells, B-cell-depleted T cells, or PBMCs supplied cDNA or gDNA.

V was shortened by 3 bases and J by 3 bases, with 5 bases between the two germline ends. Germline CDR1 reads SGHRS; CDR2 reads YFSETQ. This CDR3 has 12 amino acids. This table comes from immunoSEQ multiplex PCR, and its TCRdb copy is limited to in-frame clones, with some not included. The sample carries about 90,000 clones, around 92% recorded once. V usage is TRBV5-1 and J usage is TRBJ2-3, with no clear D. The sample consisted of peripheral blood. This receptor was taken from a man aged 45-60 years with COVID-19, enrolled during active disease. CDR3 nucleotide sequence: TGCGCCAGCAGCTCCTTGACAGATACGCAGTATTTT. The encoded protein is CASSSLTDTQYF.